This T cell receptor beta chain was recovered during a study of cytotoxic CD8 clonotypes in ibrutinib-treated CLL. The repertoire was sequenced with immunoSEQ multiplex PCR; TCRdb's copy has only in-frame clones and lacks some. The table records 20,000 to 30,000 clones, 65% to 80% of them present only once. V lost 7 bases and J lost 7; bases outside the gene matches: 11. The CDR3 covers 14 residues. Germline CDR1 is MDHEN and CDR2 is SYDVKM. The specimen comprised PBMCs, sampled after 12 months of ibrutinib treatment. This chain links TRBV28 with TRBJ2-5; 8 nucleotides align to TRBD1. This TCR was sampled from a human donor with chronic lymphocytic leukemia. CDR3 loop: CASMDRDILGTQYF. The CDR3 DNA follows: TGTGCCAGCATGGACAGGGACATTCTCGGGACCCAGTACTTC.